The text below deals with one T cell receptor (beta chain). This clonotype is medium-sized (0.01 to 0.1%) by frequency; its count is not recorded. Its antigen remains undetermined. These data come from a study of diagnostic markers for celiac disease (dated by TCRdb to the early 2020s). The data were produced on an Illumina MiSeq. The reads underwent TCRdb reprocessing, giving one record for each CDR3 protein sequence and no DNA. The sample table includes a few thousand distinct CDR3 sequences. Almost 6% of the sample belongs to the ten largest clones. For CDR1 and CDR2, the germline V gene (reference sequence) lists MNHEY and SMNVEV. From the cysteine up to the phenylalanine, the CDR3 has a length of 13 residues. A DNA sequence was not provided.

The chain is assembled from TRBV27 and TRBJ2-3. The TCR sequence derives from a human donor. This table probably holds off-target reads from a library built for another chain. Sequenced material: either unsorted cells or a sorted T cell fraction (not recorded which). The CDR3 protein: CASSYWSTDTQYF.